This is a list of T cell receptor beta chains from one sample in a study of technical replicates of blood from a handful of donors. Libraries were prepared by immunoSEQ multiplex PCR; TCRdb keeps only in-frame clonotypes and omits some of them. The table lists 82,000 or so clones, 96% of them singletons. The material sequenced was T cells isolated from PBMCs. Receptors originate from a human donor in good health. The CDR3 runs from the conserved cysteine through the conserved F or W. Each record gives: CDR3 protein, CDR3 DNA, D gene, V gene, J gene, clone size, CDR3 length. A D gene is named only where the DNA matches it firmly. Clone size is stated in some rows and not others, as once, few, many or a class when expanded.

CDR3aa: CASSYPSRVQGYGYTF
CDR3nt: TGTGCCAGCAGTTACCCGTCCAGGGTTCAAGGCTATGGCTACACCTTC
d_gene: .
v_gene: TRBV6-6
j_gene: TRBJ1-2
abundance: .
len: 16

CDR3aa: CASSLSAGSNYEQYF
CDR3nt: TGTGCCAGCAGCTTATCGGCGGGTTCTAACTACGAGCAGTACTTC
d_gene: .
v_gene: TRBV13
j_gene: TRBJ2-7
abundance: .
len: 15

CDR3aa: CASTGLALYNEQFF
CDR3nt: TGTGCCAGCACAGGACTAGCGCTATACAATGAGCAGTTCTTC
d_gene: TRBD2
v_gene: TRBV28
j_gene: TRBJ2-1
abundance: .
len: 14

CDR3aa: CAIKIDRDNEQFF
CDR3nt: TGTGCCATCAAAATCGACAGAGACAATGAGCAGTTCTTC
d_gene: .
v_gene: TRBV10-3
j_gene: TRBJ2-1
abundance: once
len: 13

CDR3aa: CASSGWRGYNEQFF
CDR3nt: TGTGCCAGCAGCGGTTGGAGAGGCTACAATGAGCAGTTCTTC
d_gene: .
v_gene: TRBV11-2
j_gene: TRBJ2-1
abundance: once
len: 14

CDR3aa: CASSESTVNLISAQHF
CDR3nt: TGTGCCAGCAGCGAGAGCACAGTGAACCTAATTTCAGCCCAGCATTTT
d_gene: .
v_gene: TRBV7-8
j_gene: TRBJ1-5
abundance: .
len: 16

CDR3aa: CASSTAVGRNRYEQYF
CDR3nt: TGTGCCAGCAGTACCGCAGTGGGGCGAAACCGGTACGAGCAGTACTTC
d_gene: .
v_gene: TRBV28
j_gene: TRBJ2-7
abundance: .
len: 16

CDR3aa: CASSLKRAQETQYF
CDR3nt: TGTGCCAGCTCCCTCAAGCGGGCTCAAGAGACCCAGTACTTC
d_gene: .
v_gene: TRBV18
j_gene: TRBJ2-5
abundance: .
len: 14

CDR3aa: CASSYIAEQFF
CDR3nt: TGTGCCAGCAGTTATATAGCGGAGCAGTTCTTC
d_gene: .
v_gene: TRBV6-1
j_gene: TRBJ2-1
abundance: .
len: 11

CDR3aa: CASSQDVVASNQPQHF
CDR3nt: TGTGCCAGCAGCCAAGATGTAGTTGCGAGCAATCAGCCCCAGCATTTT
d_gene: .
v_gene: TRBV4-2
j_gene: TRBJ1-5
abundance: .
len: 16

CDR3aa: CASSLEASGVSTDTQYF
CDR3nt: TGTGCCAGCAGCTTGGAAGCTAGCGGGGTGAGCACAGATACGCAGTATTTT
d_gene: TRBD2
v_gene: TRBV5-4
j_gene: TRBJ2-3
abundance: .
len: 17

CDR3aa: CASSLATSSTDTQYF
CDR3nt: TGCGCCAGCAGCTTGGCGACTTCTAGCACAGATACGCAGTATTTT
d_gene: .
v_gene: TRBV5-1
j_gene: TRBJ2-3
abundance: .
len: 15

CDR3aa: CASRESGTGSNYGYTF
CDR3nt: TGTGCCAGCAGGGAATCCGGGACAGGCTCTAACTATGGCTACACCTTC
d_gene: TRBD1
v_gene: TRBV7-9
j_gene: TRBJ1-2
abundance: .
len: 16

CDR3aa: CASSIQGSPTEAFF
CDR3nt: TGTGCCAGCAGTATACAGGGATCCCCCACTGAAGCTTTCTTT
d_gene: .
v_gene: TRBV27
j_gene: TRBJ1-1
abundance: .
len: 14

CDR3aa: CASSHDRNRGTEAFF
CDR3nt: TGTGCCAGCAGCCATGACAGGAATCGAGGGACTGAAGCTTTCTTT
d_gene: .
v_gene: TRBV9
j_gene: TRBJ1-1
abundance: .
len: 15

CDR3aa: CASSIGGGLQFF
CDR3nt: TGTGCCAGTAGTATAGGTGGAGGGCTGCAGTTCTTC
d_gene: .
v_gene: TRBV19
j_gene: TRBJ2-1
abundance: .
len: 12

CDR3aa: CASTFGGDYGYTF
CDR3nt: TGTGCCAGTACGTTTGGAGGGGACTATGGCTACACCTTC
d_gene: .
v_gene: TRBV19
j_gene: TRBJ1-2
abundance: few
len: 13